This T cell receptor beta chain came from a study of response to subunit inactivated influenza vaccine. In TCRdb, the RT-PCR reads were re-called with MiXCR into one record per CDR3 protein. In the table there are about 570,000 distinct CDR3 sequences, 11% of which are singletons. The same sample was also used in a study of T cells expressing NK-cell markers. That source adds: Scientists made TCR beta cDNA using 5'RACE template switching with UMIs.

This material consisted of PBMCs from blood, taken on the day of vaccination. The clonotype comes from a man aged 45 to 65 who received an inactivated influenza vaccine.

CDR3 amino acids: CASSQVAANTEAFF. The CDR3, as DNA: TGTGCCAGCAGCCAAGTTGCGGCGAACACTGAAGCTTTCTTT. The V call is TRBV3-1, the J call TRBJ1-1; D call uncertain. The ends were cut back, 1 base at V and 1 base at J, with 7 bases in the middle. The germline CDR1 and CDR2 sequences are LGHDT and YNNKEL (reference sequence). The CDR3 extends over 14 amino acids.